This is a list of T cell receptor beta chains from one sample in a study of blood T cell repertoires in COVID-19. Repertoires were generated with immunoSEQ multiplex PCR, while TCRdb's copy carries only in-frame clones and drops some. Here the sample spans about 250,000 clones, roughly 87% being singletons. Material for sequencing was peripheral blood. Receptors were obtained from a young man with active or convalescent COVID-19. CDR3s include the opening cysteine and the closing phenylalanine or tryptophan. The D gene is left open where the match is weak. Size tells how often a clone was seen (once, few, many) or the class of an expanded clone, and some rows leave it out.

D gene: TRBD1
J gene: TRBJ2-7
clone size: NA
V gene: TRBV9
CDR3 DNA: TGTGCCAGCAGCGTTGGACAGGGCGCCTACGAGCAGTACTTC
CDR3 protein: CASSVGQGAYEQYF

D gene: TRBD1
J gene: TRBJ1-2
clone size: NA
V gene: TRBV6-1
CDR3 DNA: TGTGCCAGCAGTGAATCCGGGACAGGGTATGGCTACACCTTC
CDR3 protein: CASSESGTGYGYTF

D gene: TRBD1
J gene: TRBJ2-7
clone size: NA
V gene: TRBV9
CDR3 DNA: TGTGCCAGCAGCATATCGTCCGGGACAGACTACGAGCAGTACTTC
CDR3 protein: CASSISSGTDYEQYF

D gene: TRBD1
J gene: TRBJ2-3
clone size: NA
V gene: TRBV14
CDR3 DNA: TGTGCCAGCAGCAAAAACAGGGGAGATACGCAGTATTTT
CDR3 protein: CASSKNRGDTQYF

D gene: NA
J gene: TRBJ2-7
clone size: once
V gene: TRBV5-1
CDR3 DNA: TGCGCCAGCAGCTTGGGTCTCCCGTCCCTCTCCTACGAGCAGTACTTC
CDR3 protein: CASSLGLPSLSYEQYF

D gene: TRBD2
J gene: TRBJ2-5
clone size: NA
V gene: TRBV5-1
CDR3 DNA: TGCGCCAGCAGCTTACCTAGCGGGGGGGAGGAGACCCAGTACTTC
CDR3 protein: CASSLPSGGEETQYF

D gene: TRBD1
J gene: TRBJ1-2
clone size: NA
V gene: TRBV9
CDR3 DNA: TGTGCCAGCAGCGGGGGACAGGGGCTCTATGGCTACACCTTC
CDR3 protein: CASSGGQGLYGYTF

D gene: TRBD2
J gene: TRBJ2-7
clone size: NA
V gene: TRBV9
CDR3 DNA: TGTGCCAGCAGCGTGCGGGAGGCCACCTACGAGCAGTACTTC
CDR3 protein: CASSVREATYEQYF

D gene: NA
J gene: TRBJ2-7
clone size: NA
V gene: TRBV2
CDR3 DNA: TGTGCCAGCAGAAGACAGGCAGGGGGGTTCTACGAGCAGTACTTC
CDR3 protein: CASRRQAGGFYEQYF

D gene: NA
J gene: TRBJ1-1
clone size: NA
V gene: TRBV28
CDR3 DNA: TGTGCCAGCGGCCGCGGGGGGAACACTGAAGCTTTCTTT
CDR3 protein: CASGRGGNTEAFF